This entry describes one TCR beta chain. The data originate from a study of human T cells and chemical hapten exposure. Study-level information: On 2 cm by 2 cm of upper inner arm skin, sensitization was performed with 2% DPC. Patch testing was performed with 0.01% DPC on the upper back, with reading at 6 days.

Germline V gene data show CDR1 as LNHNV and CDR2 as YYDKDF (reference sequence). Trimming cost V 5 bases and J 0 bases, with 11 bases left between them. The CDR3 extends over 15 amino acids. Time point noted: patch test 2, 6 weeks after DPC sensitization. The treatment here: therapeutic diphenylcyclopropenone sensitization with weekly scalp DPC. The library gave individual cDNA molecules unique molecular identifiers. In the authors' workflow: There were a median of approximately 88,000 TCRs per sample, with a range from roughly 20,000 to 750,000. TCRdb passed the RACE reads through MiXCR, listing each CDR3 protein once. TCRdb, rather than the study authors, made the V and J calls. The sample lists 330,000 or so distinct CDR3 sequences, just under 6.5% occurring once.

The chain is built from TRBV15 and TRBJ2-1; D is unclear. Sequences were derived from whole blood, sampled in connection with sensitization to the hapten diphenylcyclopropenone (DPC). This clonotype was obtained from a woman aged 18-29 years with alopecia areata. Some clones in this sample may be carry-over from other donors' samples. CDR3 nucleotides: TGTGCCACCAGCGGGGTTCTAGTCTCCTACAATGAGCAGTTCTTC. Its protein product is CATSGVLVSYNEQFF.